One T cell receptor (beta chain) is described in this entry. The target antigen is unknown. TRB was amplified by touch-down multiplex PCR, primer pools A and B combined. TCRdb reanalyzed the multiplex PCR reads, giving one entry per CDR3 protein sequence and no DNA. Its table records over 4,500 distinct CDR3 sequences. These data belong to a study of T cell clusters in autoimmune cytopenias. Overall study findings and caveats: TRB repertoire shifts in secondary cytopenia and chronic lymphocytic leukemia mostly reflected lymphoma, not autoimmunity.

Some 38,000 genome equivalents of blood DNA were amplified for TRB. Sequenced: peripheral blood. This TCR derives from a human donor with an autoimmune cytopenia or autoimmune hepatitis (not recorded which).

The chain's CDR3 is CASSPRTSGGSSTDTQYF. The J gene is TRBJ2-3, the V gene TRBV7-2; TCRdb calls TRBD2, which cannot be checked without DNA. This CDR3 has 18 amino acids. Germline loops: CDR1 SGHTA, CDR2 FQGNSA.